Listed here are 28 T cell receptor beta chains from one sample, sequenced in a study of OX40 agonist ivuxolimab in advanced cancers. Generated by immunoSEQ multiplex PCR, the TCRdb table keeps only in-frame clones and is missing some. The table shows roughly 100,000 clones, with 75% to 95% occurring only once. Sequencing used CD4+ or CD8+ T cells sorted from blood, obtained in a trial of the OX40 agonist ivuxolimab. Source of these receptors: an adult with an advanced solid tumor such as melanoma, head and neck, liver or kidney cancer.

The chain links TRBV28 to TRBJ1-2; D uncertain. The V end was cut by 2 bases, the J end by 4 bases, with 11 bases between. Per germline, CDR1 MDHEN and CDR2 SYDVKM. The CDR3 has 14 amino acids. CDR3 DNA sequence: TGTGCCAGCAGTTTAAGGAGCACGGGCTATGGCTACACCTTC. Its protein is CASSLRSTGYGYTF.

The chain has TRBV7-8 and TRBJ2-3; 7 bases align to TRBD1. From germline, CDR1 is SGHVS and CDR2 FQNEAQ. The CDR3 spans 14 residues. V gave up 5 bases and J gave up 11 bases; unmatched junction bases: 13. The CDR3 region has the DNA TGTGCCAGCAGCCCCCAGGACAGGACTGGGAAGCAGTATTTT. Protein product: CASSPQDRTGKQYF.

The gene calls are TRBV5-1 and TRBJ2-5; D call uncertain. The V end was cut by 0 bases, the J end by 2 bases, with 8 bases between. The CDR3 covers 14 residues. From germline, CDR1 is SGHRS and CDR2 YFSETQ. CDR3 sequence reads: CASSLEPPQETQYF. In DNA form, the CDR3 reads TGCGCCAGCAGCTTGGAACCCCCACAAGAGACCCAGTACTTC.

V is TRBV7-9 and J is TRBJ1-2, with TRBD1 as a possible D gene (5 bases). The CDR3 has 11 amino acids. Germline CDR1 is SEHNR and CDR2 is FQNEAQ (reference sequence). V was pared by 4 bases and J by 14 bases, with 14 bases between. The CDR3 DNA is TGTGCCAGCAGCTACGGGACCGGGGAAACCTTC. Amino acid sequence: CASSYGTGETF.

This clone appeared once. The rearrangement uses TRBV9 and TRBJ2-3, with D uncertain. Trimming pared 0 bases from V and 5 bases from J, leaving 7 bases between. CDR1 is SGDLS, CDR2 YYNGEE, per germline. This CDR3 has 13 amino acids. The CDR3 spells CASSVAPRDTQYF. Here the CDR3 DNA reads TGTGCCAGCAGCGTAGCGCCCAGAGATACGCAGTATTTT.

The chain employs TRBV6-5 and TRBJ2-5, with D perhaps being TRBD1 or TRBD2 (5 bases each). The CDR3 is 14 residues long. Trimming shortened V by 2 bases and J by 5 bases, and 12 bases separated the two germline ends. Germline loops: CDR1 MNHEY, CDR2 SVGAGI. The CDR3 bases are TGTGCCAGCAGTTACGGGGGACGGTTGGAGACCCAGTACTTC. Residues: CASSYGGRLETQYF.

The V gene is TRBV19, the J gene TRBJ1-4, with D perhaps matching TRBD1 (6 bases). Germline CDR1 LNHDA, CDR2 SQIVND (reference sequence). With 11 bases removed from V and 5 bases from J, the gap between germline ends came to 15 bases. There are 13 residues in the CDR3. The CDR3 here is CASHPRGNEKLFF. CDR3 nucleotide sequence: TGTGCCTCTCACCCGAGGGGGAATGAAAAACTGTTTTTT.

The chain links TRBV5-4 to TRBJ1-4; D might be TRBD1 (6 bases). Germline V gives CDR1 SGHNT, CDR2 YYREEE (reference sequence). V lost 1 base, J lost 6 bases, and 13 bases lay in between. The CDR3 sequence is 15 residues long. CDR3 in DNA: TGTGCCAGCAGCTTGTCCTTAAGGGGGGATGAAAAACTGTTTTTT. Amino acid sequence: CASSLSLRGDEKLFF.

The DNA for the CDR3 is TGCGCCAGCAGCCAAGGAGTCGGGGGCACAGATACGCAGTATTTT. It codes for CASSQGVGGTDTQYF. The genes are TRBV4-3 and TRBJ2-3, with D possibly TRBD2 on 5 matching bases. V dropped 1 base and J dropped 1 base, with 9 bases sitting between them. CDR1 is LGHNA, CDR2 YSLEER, per germline. The CDR3 is made up of 15 amino acids.

This rearrangement joins TRBV9 to TRBJ2-5; D may match TRBD1 or TRBD2 (5 bases each). The germline V gene encodes CDR1 SGDLS and CDR2 YYNGEE. The length of the CDR3 is 15 residues. V lost 8 bases, J lost 2 bases, and 19 bases lay in between. CDR3 in DNA: TGTGCCAGGTTACCCGGGACCCAGAAACAAGAGACCCAGTACTTC. The encoded protein is CARLPGTQKQETQYF.

V usage is TRBV7-2 and J usage is TRBJ2-1; the match to TRBD2 covers 7 bases. With V trimmed by 1 base and J by 6 bases, 6 bases remained unmatched. Germline V gene data show CDR1 as SGHTA and CDR2 as FQGNSA. The CDR3 loop spans 15 amino acids. The CDR3 nucleotides read TGTGCCAGCAGCTTAGGCAGCGGGGTTAGCAATGAGCAGTTCTTC. Its translation: CASSLGSGVSNEQFF.

The chain uses TRBV5-1 and TRBJ2-7; no definite D call. Looked up from germline, CDR1 is SGHRS and CDR2 is YFSETQ. This CDR3 has 15 amino acids. V was trimmed by 0 bases and J by 6 bases, leaving 16 bases between them. In DNA form, the CDR3 reads TGCGCCAGCAGCTTGGAAGGGCTAACCCCCGGCGAGCAGTACTTC. As protein: CASSLEGLTPGEQYF.

This chain connects TRBV9 to TRBJ1-6; no clear D gene. This CDR3 is built from 13 residues. The ends were cut back, 0 bases at V and 10 bases at J, with 8 bases in the middle. CDR1 and CDR2 (germline): SGDLS, YYNGEE. CDR3 bases: TGTGCCAGCAGCGTAGCTCTGACCTCACCCCTCCACTTT. Amino acid sequence: CASSVALTSPLHF.

This clone was picked up a small number of times. The chain uses TRBV6-6 and TRBJ2-5; 7 positions agree with TRBD2. V trimming: 6 bases; J trimming: 7 bases; junction bases outside the gene matches: 5. CDR3 length: 12 amino acids. CDR1 is MNHNY, CDR2 SVGAGI, per germline (reference sequence). The CDR3 DNA follows: TGTGCCAGCAGCCAGGGCGGGGGGACCCAGTACTTC. It yields the protein CASSQGGGTQYF.

The table lists this clone with a few counts. This chain connects TRBV28 to TRBJ2-3; the match to TRBD1 covers 8 bases. The CDR3 is made up of 15 amino acids. Germline V gene sequence: CDR1 MDHEN, CDR2 SYDVKM. V was pared by 3 bases and J by 2 bases, with 4 bases of the junction left unmatched. The DNA of the CDR3 is TGTGCCAGCAGTTTGAGGGACAGGTACACAGATACGCAGTATTTT. Encoded protein: CASSLRDRYTDTQYF. The complete variable domain, with remaining parts taken from reference TRBV28 and TRBJ2-3, reads DVKVTQSSRYLVKRTGEKVFLECVQDMDHENMFWYRQDPGLGLRLIYFSYDVKMKEKGDIPEGYSVSREKKERFSLILESASTNQTSMYLCASSLRDRYTDTQYFGPGTRLTVL.

Only a few counts were recorded for this clone. The rearrangement joins TRBV5-1 to TRBJ2-1; 14 nucleotides agree with TRBD2. Trimming cost V 4 bases and J 0 bases; bases outside gene matches: 9. Germline V gene data show CDR1 as SGHRS and CDR2 as YFSETQ. The CDR3 consists of 19 residues. The CDR3 region is CASSTGLAGGLSSYNEQFF. Here the CDR3 DNA reads TGCGCCAGCAGCACTGGACTAGCGGGGGGACTGAGCTCCTACAATGAGCAGTTCTTC.

In this sample, this clone turned up once. The genes are TRBV21-1 and TRBJ2-7. TRBV21-1 is tagged as a pseudogene. The CDR3 extends over 10 amino acids. Here the CDR3 reads CASDEGEQYF. CDR3 coding DNA: TGTGCCAGCGATGAAGGGGAGCAGTACTTC.

V and J are TRBV9 and TRBJ1-3; possible D gene TRBD1, 5 bases. This CDR3 region has 15 residues. V dropped 3 bases and J dropped 3 bases, with 13 bases sitting between them. Germline V CDR1 and CDR2: SGDLS, YYNGEE. The CDR3 region is CASSGAGLLGNTIYF. DNA of the CDR3: TGTGCCAGCAGCGGGGCGGGACTCCTTGGAAACACCATATATTTT.

V and J are TRBV10-3 and TRBJ2-7, with a tentative D call TRBD1 (7 bases). Deletions cut 3 bases from V and 4 bases from J, with 13 bases between. The germline V gene encodes CDR1 ENHRY and CDR2 SYGVKD. This CDR3 is built from 14 residues. The DNA for the CDR3 is TGTGCCATCAGTGACGCGGGACAGCCATACGAGCAGTACTTC. The encoded protein is CAISDAGQPYEQYF.

V usage is TRBV7-8 and J usage is TRBJ2-7; D unclear. This CDR3 comprises 14 residues. The V gene lost 5 bases and the J gene lost 3 bases, with 14 bases spanning the gap. Germline CDR1 reads SGHVS; CDR2 reads FQNEAQ. In nucleotides, the CDR3 is TGTGCCAGCAGCCACCGGACCGGCGGCTACGAGCAGTACTTC. Translating it yields CASSHRTGGYEQYF. The full variable domain, rest sourced from reference TRBV7-8 and TRBJ2-7, is GAGVSQSPRYKVAKRGQDVALRCDPISGHVSLFWYQQALGQGPEFLTYFQNEAQLDKSGLPSDRFFAERPEGSVSTLKIQRTQQEDSAVYLCASSHRTGGYEQYFGPGTRLTVT.

The chain is built from TRBV30 and TRBJ1-3; the match to TRBD1 covers 8 bases. Trimming removed 5 bases from V and 2 bases from J; junction bases left unmatched: 2. The CDR3 sequence is 13 residues long. Germline V gene sequence: CDR1 GTSNPN, CDR2 SVGIG (reference sequence). The CDR3 coding sequence is TGTGCCTGGCAGGGACAGGCTGGAAACACCATATATTTT. Its protein is CAWQGQAGNTIYF.

V and J are TRBV30 and TRBJ2-3, with 13 bases aligning to TRBD2. V was pared by 5 bases and J by 1 base, with 0 bases of the junction left unmatched. CDR1 and CDR2 from the germline V gene are GTSNPN and SVGIG (reference sequence). The CDR3 length is 14 residues. The CDR3 DNA follows: TGTGCCTGGGGGACTAGCGGGGGCACAGATACGCAGTATTTT. Protein product: CAWGTSGGTDTQYF.

This clone was recorded only once. This rearrangement joins TRBV9 to TRBJ2-1; 8 bases are a match to TRBD1. The CDR3 covers 14 residues. The ends lost 1 base at V and 7 bases at J; junction bases unmatched: 4. From germline, CDR1 is SGDLS and CDR2 YYNGEE. CDR3 amino acids: CASSVTQGANEQFF. Written as DNA, the CDR3 is TGTGCCAGCAGCGTAACGCAGGGGGCAAATGAGCAGTTCTTC.

V is TRBV30 and J is TRBJ2-7; the D is unclear. Germline CDR1 reads GTSNPN; CDR2 reads SVGIG (reference sequence). Trimming removed 2 bases at V and 4 bases at J, with 6 bases between. The CDR3 contains 11 residues. The CDR3 DNA follows: TGTGCCTGGAGTCTCAGGTACGAGCAGTACTTC. Translating gives CAWSLRYEQYF.

CDR3 nucleotides: TGTGCCAGCAGCCCTACTAGCGGCGGCCCCTACGAGCAGTACTTC. This gives the protein CASSPTSGGPYEQYF. V gene TRBV7-9 combines with J gene TRBJ2-5; 8 bases line up with TRBD2. The J call could be wrong; TRBJ2-7 is a better fit for the DNA end. The germline gives CDR1 SEHNR, CDR2 FQNEAQ (reference sequence). The length of the CDR3 is 15 residues.

The CDR3 reads CASSQDQGNTEAFF. The CDR3 DNA follows: TGCGCCAGCAGCCAAGATCAGGGGAACACTGAAGCTTTCTTT. V gene TRBV4-3 combines with J gene TRBJ1-1; D possibly corresponds to TRBD1 (5 bases). Trimming cost V 0 bases and J 1 base, with 6 bases left between them. CDR1 and CDR2 from the germline V gene are LGHNA and YSLEER. This CDR3 spans 14 amino acids.

The chain couples TRBV27 to TRBJ2-7; D not certain. This CDR3 spans 13 amino acids. V lost 8 bases, J lost 8 bases, and 19 bases lay in between. Germline-derived CDR1 and CDR2 are MNHEY and SMNVEV (reference sequence). The chain's CDR3 is CASAPALLIQQYF. DNA for the CDR3: TGTGCCAGCGCACCTGCTCTCCTGATTCAGCAGTACTTC.

The chain carries TRBV5-1 and TRBJ2-3, with 9 bases matching TRBD1. The CDR3 is made up of 16 amino acids. Trimming took 0 bases from V and 5 from J; bases not matched to a gene: 7. The germline CDR1 and CDR2 sequences are SGHRS and YFSETQ. The CDR3 DNA is TGCGCCAGCAGCTTGGAAGTGGACAGGGGCGGAGATACGCAGTATTTT. This translates into CASSLEVDRGGDTQYF.